The 12 T cell receptor beta chains reported below all come from one sample, sequenced in a study of shared clonotypes between healthy human individuals. Produced via immunoSEQ multiplex PCR; TCRdb's table is partial and in-frame only. The sample lists about 710,000 clones, about three quarters occurring once. The sample taken for sequencing was memory CD4+ T cells sorted from blood. Subset in this sample: CD45RA-negative fraction. All receptors come from a woman under 40 in good health.

The chain combines TRBV5-1 with TRBJ2-7; D not certain. This CDR3 comprises 15 residues. Trimming shortened V by 5 bases and J by 5 bases, and 20 bases separated the two germline ends. Germline V gene sequence: CDR1 SGHRS, CDR2 YFSETQ. The CDR3 nucleotides read TGCGCCAGCAGGAGAGTTGGCGGTAAGCCGAACGAGCAGTACTTC. Its translation is CASRRVGGKPNEQYF.

This clone appeared a single time. The chain employs TRBV28 and TRBJ2-7; 13 bases align to TRBD2. CDR1 is MDHEN, CDR2 SYDVKM, per germline. Germline trimming cut 8 bases from V and 3 bases from J; bases unmatched to any gene: 4. The CDR3 consists of 14 residues. CDR3 bases: TGTGCCAGCCAACTAGCGGGAGGGCTCTACGAGCAGTACTTC. It translates to CASQLAGGLYEQYF.

CDR3 nucleotide sequence: TGTGCCAGTACCGGGACTAGCGGCACAGATACGCAGTATTTT. Translated: CASTGTSGTDTQYF. This chain connects TRBV19 to TRBJ2-3; 10 bases agree with TRBD2. This CDR3 comprises 14 residues. The V and J ends lost 7 bases and 1 base, in that order; junction bases with no gene match: 2. Germline V gives CDR1 LNHDA, CDR2 SQIVND (reference sequence). Using reference TRBV19 and TRBJ2-3 for the parts outside the CDR3, the full variable domain is DGGITQSPKYLFRKEGQNVTLSCEQNLNHDAMYWYRQDPGQGLRLIYYSQIVNDFQKGDIAEGYSVSREKKESFPLTVTSAQKNPTAFYLCASTGTSGTDTQYFGPGTRLTVL.

The gene calls are TRBV10-1 and TRBJ2-3; D might be TRBD2 (5 bases). CDR3 length: 14 amino acids. Germline assignment: CDR1 WNHNN and CDR2 SYGVQD (reference sequence). Trimming pared 8 bases from V and 2 bases from J, leaving 14 bases between. The CDR3 coding sequence is TGCGCCAGCGCCCGGAGCGGACCCACAGATACGCAGTATTTT. It encodes CASARSGPTDTQYF.

This clone was picked up one time. The chain carries TRBV9 and TRBJ1-1, with D unclear. Looked up from germline, CDR1 is SGDLS and CDR2 is YYNGEE. The length of the CDR3 is 14 residues. V lost 0 bases and J lost 1, with 7 bases in between. Here the CDR3 reads CASSVVPENTEAFF. In nucleotides, the CDR3 is TGTGCCAGCAGCGTAGTCCCAGAGAACACTGAAGCTTTCTTT. The whole variable domain, filled in from reference TRBV9 and TRBJ1-1, reads DSGVTQTPKHLITATGQRVTLRCSPRSGDLSVYWYQQSLDQGLQFLIQYYNGEERAKGNILERFSAQQFPDLHSELNLSSLELGDSALYFCASSVVPENTEAFFGQGTRLTVV.

This clone showed up just a few times. The genes are TRBV7-2 and TRBJ2-1; 9 bases match TRBD1. CDR1 is SGHTA, CDR2 FQGNSA, per germline. There are 15 residues in the CDR3. The J segment lost 8 bases and the V segment lost 4 bases, leaving 9 bases of the junction unmatched. CDR3 region: CASSYGQGSIYEQFF. Here the CDR3 DNA reads TGTGCCAGCAGCTACGGACAGGGGTCTATCTATGAGCAGTTCTTC.

The chain's CDR3 is CASSIVGDNQPQHF. In DNA, the CDR3 is TGTGCCAGTAGTATAGTAGGGGATAATCAGCCCCAGCATTTT. The chain is built from TRBV19 and TRBJ1-5; possibly TRBD1 for D (5 bases). Germline values: CDR1 LNHDA, CDR2 SQIVND (reference sequence). V was cut by 1 base and J by 4 bases, with 8 bases left in between. The CDR3 has 14 amino acids.

In its sample, this clone was seen many times. The chain recombines TRBV7-8 with TRBJ1-4; unclear D gene. Trimming stripped 4 bases from V and 0 bases from J, with 15 bases between. There are 17 residues in the CDR3. Germline-derived CDR1 and CDR2 are SGHVS and FQNEAQ. The CDR3 region is CASSWIWAGTTNEKLFF. CDR3 nucleotide sequence: TGTGCCAGCAGCTGGATCTGGGCCGGGACAACTAATGAAAAACTGTTTTTT.

This chain joins TRBV15 and TRBJ1-2; weak D call: TRBD1 (5 bases). The V gene's germline CDR1 is LNHNV and CDR2 YYDKDF (reference sequence). V lost 3 bases, J lost 8 bases, and 19 bases lay in between. The CDR3 loop spans 15 amino acids. CDR3 region: CATSSQRAGQGGYTF. The CDR3 nucleotides read TGTGCCACCAGCAGTCAACGAGCCGGGCAGGGAGGCTACACCTTC. The entire variable domain, with the rest obtained from reference TRBV15 and TRBJ1-2, is as follows: DAMVIQNPRYQVTQFGKPVTLSCSQTLNHNVMYWYQQKSSQAPKLLFHYYDKDFNNEADTPDNFQSRRPNTSFCFLDIRSPGLGDTAMYLCATSSQRAGQGGYTFGSGTRLTVV.

The chain recombines TRBV19 with TRBJ2-1, with D tentatively TRBD2 (5 bases). Germline CDR1 reads LNHDA; CDR2 reads SQIVND (reference sequence). Trimming took off 5 bases at V and 10 bases at J, with 15 bases between the two ends. The CDR3 is 13 residues long. CDR3 sequence: CASSRLPGLEQFF. The CDR3 bases are TGTGCCAGTAGTCGGCTTCCGGGGTTAGAGCAGTTCTTC.

This rearrangement joins TRBV29-1 to TRBJ2-5; 8 bases match TRBD1. This CDR3 region has 13 residues. Trimming removed 6 bases from V and 5 bases from J; junction bases left unmatched: 8. The germline CDR1 and CDR2 sequences are SQVTM and ANQGSEA. CDR3 loop: CSVGHRGWETQYF. The DNA of the CDR3 is TGCAGCGTCGGACACAGGGGGTGGGAGACCCAGTACTTC.

The chain uses TRBV7-9 and TRBJ2-1, with a weak D call TRBD2 (7 bases). The CDR3 has 15 residues. The germline V gene has CDR1 SEHNR and CDR2 FQNEAQ (reference sequence). Trimming pared 5 bases from V and 7 bases from J, leaving 18 bases between. The chain's CDR3 is CASSPQGGGMNEQFF. In DNA, the CDR3 is TGTGCCAGCAGCCCCCAAGGGGGGGGTATGAATGAGCAGTTCTTC.